This TCR beta chain appears in the sequencing data of a study of PD-1 blockade in classical Hodgkin lymphoma (dated by TCRdb to the early 2020s). Regarding the study in general: Nivolumab dosing was 3 mg/kg intravenously every 2 weeks, continuing until either disease progression or unacceptable toxicity. The study used TCR beta sequencing and CyTOF to define a peripheral blood immune signature of response to PD-1 blockade in classical Hodgkin lymphoma. The paper as a whole reports these results and caveats: The study was restricted to a single clinical trial cohort, and the causes of repertoire differences, possibly disease activity or prior therapy, were left undefined. Lower diversity was seen in patients whose nivolumab began less than 1 year after ASCT, and these patients were left out of later analyses so that immune reconstitution would not confound the results. Newly diagnosed patients were reported to have lower baseline TCR diversity than healthy donors, and relapsed/refractory patients were reported to have lower baseline TCR diversity still. Trial patients with a complete response had baseline diversity similar to that of newly diagnosed patients, while partial responders and progressors had significantly lower diversity. A significant rise by C4D1 was seen in CD4+ but not CD8+ TCR diversity (p=0.0027 vs p=0.16), with the rise being most apparent in complete responders (p=0.02).

Points on this clone: Its antigen target is currently unknown. No base quality information exists; no much larger clone differs at one position.

The Qiagen DNeasy kit was used to extract genomic DNA both from unsorted PBMCs and from the negatively selected CD4+ and CD8+ fractions. Amplification of TCR beta CDR3 regions was done by immunoSEQ multiplex PCR with primers that anneal to V and J segments. A synthetic immune receptor repertoire was used to minimize amplification bias, and any remaining bias was removed computationally after sequencing. The paper's data handling went like this. Custom Python scripts were used to quantify repertoire diversity as the Shannon entropy index. Unsorted, CD4+ and CD8+ repertoires were analyzed separately, except for combined analyses in which CD4+ and CD8+ sequences were merged in silico. A clone counted as expanded when the clone's frequency after treatment rose at least 2-fold relative to C1D1, and clones undetected at baseline were given a pseudocount of 0.5. Clones with 0 or 1 copy at C1D1 were classified as singleton clones, and clones with 2 or more copies were classified as non-singleton clones. Clones expanded in unsorted samples were labelled as CD4+, CD8+ or unknown by matching protein sequences in sorted samples from the same patient. Wilcoxon tests on paired samples were used to test diversity changes from C1D1 to C4D1. Here the immuneACCESS table is served through TCRdb, limited to in-frame sequences with V and J called. Missing clones are a known gap in these copies; in checked studies unresolved V genes cover under half, and the rest lacks a known reason. V and J calls and clone size are given by that table; D and trimming were obtained from the DNA. The sample profile shows about 58,000 clones; around 90% of them were found once. 8.5% to 12% of the sample is held by the ten biggest clonotypes.

The CDR3, from cysteine to phenylalanine, totals 15 residues. Only the CDR3 portion is preserved as DNA: 45 bases, with reading frame beginning at the first base. From V the trimming removes 6 bases and from J it removes 6 bases, while the gene matches leave 10 bases of the junction unaccounted for. Based on the germline V gene, the CDR1 and CDR2 sequences are MNHEY and SVGAGI. According to the study, the label for this sample's time point signals: cycle 2 day 1 (C2D1) of nivolumab. Relapse after autologous stem cell transplantation had occurred in all trial patients, and cohorts A, B and C were distinguished by prior brentuximab vedotin exposure. A total of over 50 patients with relapsed/refractory classical Hodgkin lymphoma made up the trial cohort, and each patient's best overall response was complete response, partial response or progressive disease. Single-agent nivolumab was administered to trial patients in the multi-cohort phase II CheckMate 205 trial. An independent review committee assessed best overall response by applying the 2007 International Working Group response criteria. Trial PBMCs were collected just before the start of nivolumab (C1D1) and during therapy at cycle 2 day 1 and cycle 4 day 1. After peripheral blood was drawn into 8 mL Vacutainer Cell Preparation Tubes, PBMCs were isolated by centrifugation and then cryopreserved.

The sequence was obtained from a human donor with classical Hodgkin lymphoma. This sequence uses TRBV6-5 and TRBJ2-1, with TRBD2 matching 8 junction bases. The specimen was peripheral blood mononuclear cells (PBMCs), collected before the second cycle of nivolumab. The sequenced DNA is TGTGCCAGCAGGTCGGGACTAGTTTTGTTCAATGAGCAGTTCTTC. Protein translation: CASRSGLVLFNEQFF.